The rows below give T cell receptor beta chains drawn from one sample of a study of CD8+CD57+ T cells in acquired aplastic anemia. TCRdb redid the calling of the reads with MiXCR, one entry per CDR3 protein. The sample lists some 280,000 distinct CDR3 sequences, 56% occurring once. The sequenced sample was sorted CD4+, CD8+, or CD8+CD57+ T cells (not recorded which) from PBMCs. Receptors were obtained from a human donor with severe aplastic anemia or a healthy control (not recorded which). Both conserved end residues are part of each CDR3. D genes are given only for firm matches. Not all rows give a size; the values are once, few, many and, for expanded clones, a class.

clone_size: -; v_call: TRBV7-3; cdr3_length: 16; j_call: TRBJ2-2; d_call: -; cdr3_aa: CASSAGASSVGGELVF; cdr3_nt: TGTGCCAGCAGCGCCGGTGCGTCTAGCGTTGGCGGGGAGCTGGTTTTT
clone_size: -; v_call: TRBV19; cdr3_length: 14; j_call: TRBJ1-5; d_call: -; cdr3_aa: CASTWGLGNQPQHF; cdr3_nt: TGTGCCAGTACGTGGGGTTTAGGTAATCAGCCCCAGCATTTT
clone_size: -; v_call: TRBV2; cdr3_length: 13; j_call: TRBJ2-3; d_call: -; cdr3_aa: CASSGRVGITQYF; cdr3_nt: TGTGCCAGCAGTGGCCGAGTGGGAATCACGCAGTATTTT
clone_size: once; v_call: TRBV7-9; cdr3_length: 13; j_call: TRBJ1-2; d_call: TRBD1; cdr3_aa: CASSFQGGYGYTF; cdr3_nt: TGTGCCAGCAGCTTTCAGGGGGGCTATGGCTACACCTTC
clone_size: -; v_call: TRBV19; cdr3_length: 14; j_call: TRBJ1-6; d_call: -; cdr3_aa: CASSISGKGSPLHF; cdr3_nt: TGTGCCAGTAGTATTTCTGGGAAGGGTTCACCCCTCCACTTT
clone_size: many; v_call: TRBV11-2; cdr3_length: 14; j_call: TRBJ1-6; d_call: -; cdr3_aa: CASRRTDYNSPLHF; cdr3_nt: TGTGCCTCAAGGCGAACGGATTATAATTCACCCCTCCACTTT
clone_size: -; v_call: TRBV2; cdr3_length: 13; j_call: TRBJ1-1; d_call: -; cdr3_aa: CASSEDLPTEAFF; cdr3_nt: TGTGCCAGCAGTGAGGACTTGCCCACTGAAGCTTTCTTT
clone_size: -; v_call: TRBV2; cdr3_length: 14; j_call: TRBJ2-7; d_call: -; cdr3_aa: CASTKGRGRYEQYF; cdr3_nt: TGTGCCAGCACTAAGGGCAGGGGACGCTACGAGCAGTACTTC
clone_size: -; v_call: TRBV2; cdr3_length: 15; j_call: TRBJ2-6; d_call: -; cdr3_aa: CASSPLMGAMNTEAF; cdr3_nt: TGTGCCAGCAGTCCACTAATGGGGGCGATGAACACTGAAGCTTTC
clone_size: -; v_call: TRBV6-5; cdr3_length: 17; j_call: TRBJ1-1; d_call: TRBD1; cdr3_aa: CASSYSWAGGFDTEAFF; cdr3_nt: TGTGCCAGCAGTTACTCTTGGGCAGGGGGCTTTGACACTGAAGCTTTCTTT
clone_size: -; v_call: TRBV7-2; cdr3_length: 15; j_call: TRBJ2-7; d_call: TRBD2; cdr3_aa: CASSPTGLAGGEQYF; cdr3_nt: TGTGCCAGCAGCCCAACCGGACTAGCGGGAGGCGAGCAGTACTTC
clone_size: -; v_call: TRBV7-2; cdr3_length: 17; j_call: TRBJ2-5; d_call: -; cdr3_aa: CASSQVVGGRSQETQYF; cdr3_nt: TGTGCCAGCAGCCAGGTTGTTGGGGGCCGAAGCCAAGAGACCCAGTACTTC
clone_size: -; v_call: TRBV6-1; cdr3_length: 16; j_call: TRBJ2-5; d_call: TRBD1; cdr3_aa: CASSYSGRGRQETQYF; cdr3_nt: TGTGCCAGCAGTTACTCGGGCAGGGGGAGACAGGAGACCCAGTACTTC
clone_size: -; v_call: TRBV7-2; cdr3_length: 16; j_call: TRBJ2-5; d_call: TRBD2; cdr3_aa: CASSGRGIAGFGTQYF; cdr3_nt: TGTGCCAGCAGCGGGAGGGGCATAGCGGGGTTTGGTACCCAGTACTTC
clone_size: many; v_call: TRBV5-1; cdr3_length: 14; j_call: TRBJ1-4; d_call: TRBD1; cdr3_aa: CASRPGQLNEKLFF; cdr3_nt: TGCGCCAGCAGACCGGGACAGTTGAATGAAAAACTGTTTTTT
clone_size: -; v_call: TRBV7-6; cdr3_length: 13; j_call: TRBJ2-3; d_call: -; cdr3_aa: CAVMGTGTDTQYF; cdr3_nt: TGTGCCGTAATGGGAACGGGCACAGATACGCAGTATTTT
clone_size: -; v_call: TRBV10-3; cdr3_length: 11; j_call: TRBJ2-7; d_call: -; cdr3_aa: CASSQEGEQYF; cdr3_nt: TGTGCCAGCAGCCAAGAGGGCGAGCAGTACTTC
clone_size: -; v_call: TRBV20-1; cdr3_length: 14; j_call: TRBJ1-1; d_call: TRBD1; cdr3_aa: CSARYTGANTEAFF; cdr3_nt: TGCAGTGCTAGATACACAGGGGCGAACACTGAAGCTTTCTTT
clone_size: -; v_call: TRBV14; cdr3_length: 15; j_call: TRBJ2-7; d_call: -; cdr3_aa: CASSQGARGSYEQYF; cdr3_nt: TGTGCCAGCAGCCAGGGGGCGCGGGGCTCCTACGAGCAGTACTTC
clone_size: -; v_call: TRBV9; cdr3_length: 16; j_call: TRBJ2-7; d_call: TRBD2; cdr3_aa: CASSPRGSTAVFEQYF; cdr3_nt: TGTGCCAGCAGCCCCCGCGGGAGTACAGCTGTATTCGAGCAGTACTTC
clone_size: -; v_call: TRBV19; cdr3_length: 15; j_call: TRBJ2-7; d_call: TRBD1; cdr3_aa: CASSVGQTSSYEQYF; cdr3_nt: TGTGCCAGTAGTGTGGGACAGACGAGCTCCTACGAGCAGTACTTC
clone_size: many; v_call: TRBV7-9; cdr3_length: 12; j_call: TRBJ1-1; d_call: -; cdr3_aa: CASIGGSTEAFF; cdr3_nt: TGTGCCAGCATAGGGGGTTCCACTGAAGCTTTCTTT
clone_size: many; v_call: TRBV4-3; cdr3_length: 13; j_call: TRBJ1-5; d_call: -; cdr3_aa: CASSQDVEQPQHF; cdr3_nt: TGCGCCAGCAGCCAAGATGTTGAGCAGCCCCAGCATTTT
clone_size: -; v_call: TRBV9; cdr3_length: 10; j_call: TRBJ1-1; d_call: -; cdr3_aa: CASSHGGAFF; cdr3_nt: TGTGCCAGCAGCCACGGTGGAGCTTTCTTT
clone_size: -; v_call: TRBV6-6; cdr3_length: 14; j_call: TRBJ1-5; d_call: -; cdr3_aa: CASRAGASNQPQRF; cdr3_nt: TGTGCCAGCAGGGCAGGGGCAAGCAATCAGCCCCAGCGTTTT
clone_size: few; v_call: TRBV2; cdr3_length: 15; j_call: TRBJ2-2; d_call: -; cdr3_aa: CASSERQGNTGELFF; cdr3_nt: TGTGCCAGCAGTGAGAGGCAGGGAAACACCGGGGAGCTGTTTTTT
clone_size: -; v_call: TRBV7-9; cdr3_length: 14; j_call: TRBJ2-5; d_call: -; cdr3_aa: CACSRAAIGETQYF; cdr3_nt: TGTGCCTGCAGTCGAGCGGCGATCGGGGAGACCCAGTACTTC
clone_size: many; v_call: TRBV7-3; cdr3_length: 14; j_call: TRBJ2-5; d_call: -; cdr3_aa: CASSTSGGQETQYF; cdr3_nt: TGTGCCAGCAGCACCTCCGGGGGCCAAGAGACCCAGTACTTC
clone_size: many; v_call: TRBV5-1; cdr3_length: 15; j_call: TRBJ2-2; d_call: TRBD1; cdr3_aa: CASTLGQTNTGELFF; cdr3_nt: TGCGCCAGCACCCTGGGACAGACGAACACCGGGGAGCTGTTTTTT
clone_size: -; v_call: TRBV19; cdr3_length: 12; j_call: TRBJ1-1; d_call: -; cdr3_aa: CVTRGGLTEAFF; cdr3_nt: TGTGTCACTCGAGGGGGGTTGACCGAAGCTTTCTTT